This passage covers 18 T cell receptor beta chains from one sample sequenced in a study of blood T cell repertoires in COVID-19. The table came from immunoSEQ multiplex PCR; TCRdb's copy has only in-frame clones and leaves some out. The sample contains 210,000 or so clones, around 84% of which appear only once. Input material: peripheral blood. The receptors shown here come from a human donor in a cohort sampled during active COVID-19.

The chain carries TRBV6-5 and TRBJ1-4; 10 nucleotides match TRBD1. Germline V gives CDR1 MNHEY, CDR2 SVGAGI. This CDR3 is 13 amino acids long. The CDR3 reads CATGQGVLEKLFF. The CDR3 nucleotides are TGTGCGACCGGACAGGGGGTTTTAGAAAAACTGTTTTTT.

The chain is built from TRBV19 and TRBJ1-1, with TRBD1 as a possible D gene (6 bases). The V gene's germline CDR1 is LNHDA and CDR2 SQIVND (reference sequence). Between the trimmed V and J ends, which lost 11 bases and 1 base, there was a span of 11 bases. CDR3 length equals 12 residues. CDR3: CAYRVWNTEAFF. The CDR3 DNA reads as TGTGCCTACAGGGTGTGGAACACTGAAGCTTTCTTT. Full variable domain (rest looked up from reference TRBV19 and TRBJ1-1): DGGITQSPKYLFRKEGQNVTLSCEQNLNHDAMYWYRQDPGQGLRLIYYSQIVNDFQKGDIAEGYSVSREKKESFPLTVTSAQKNPTAFYLCAYRVWNTEAFFGQGTRLTVV.

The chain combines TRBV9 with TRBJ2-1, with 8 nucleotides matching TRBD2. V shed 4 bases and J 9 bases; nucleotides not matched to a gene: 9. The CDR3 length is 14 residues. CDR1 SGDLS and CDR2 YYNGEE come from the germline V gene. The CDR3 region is CASSHTGTSLEQFF. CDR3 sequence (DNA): TGTGCCAGCAGCCATACCGGGACTAGTCTTGAGCAGTTCTTC.

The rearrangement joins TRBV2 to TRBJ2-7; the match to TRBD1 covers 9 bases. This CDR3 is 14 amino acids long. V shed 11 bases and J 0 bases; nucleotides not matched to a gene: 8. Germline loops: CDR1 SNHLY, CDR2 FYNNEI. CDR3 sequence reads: CAGRGTGTSYEQYV. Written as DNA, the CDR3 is TGTGCCGGGAGGGGGACAGGGACCTCCTACGAGCAGTACGTC.

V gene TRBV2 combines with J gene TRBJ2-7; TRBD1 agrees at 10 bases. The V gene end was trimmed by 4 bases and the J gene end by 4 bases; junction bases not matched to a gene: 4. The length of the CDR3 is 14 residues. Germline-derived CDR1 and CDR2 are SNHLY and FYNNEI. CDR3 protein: CASSVGDRGYEQYF. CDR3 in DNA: TGTGCCAGCAGTGTGGGGGACAGGGGTTACGAGCAGTACTTC.

The CDR3 reads CASRLPGMRYTF. In DNA, the CDR3 is TGTGCCAGCAGACTACCGGGGATGCGCTACACCTTC. This chain connects TRBV28 to TRBJ1-2; D uncertain. Trimming took off 6 bases at V and 9 bases at J, with 14 bases between the two ends. Per germline, CDR1 MDHEN and CDR2 SYDVKM. The CDR3 loop spans 12 amino acids.

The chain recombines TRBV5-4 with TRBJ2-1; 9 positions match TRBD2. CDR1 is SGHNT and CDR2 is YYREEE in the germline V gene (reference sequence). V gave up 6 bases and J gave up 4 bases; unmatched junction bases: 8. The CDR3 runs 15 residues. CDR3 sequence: CASTEVAGVYNEQFF. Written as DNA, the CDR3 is TGTGCCAGCACCGAGGTAGCGGGAGTATACAATGAGCAGTTCTTC.

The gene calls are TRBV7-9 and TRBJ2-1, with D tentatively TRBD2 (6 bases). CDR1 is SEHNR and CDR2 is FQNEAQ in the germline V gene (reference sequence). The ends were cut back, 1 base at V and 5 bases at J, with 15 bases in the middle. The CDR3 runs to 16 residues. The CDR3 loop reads CASSLDRGSPDNEQFF. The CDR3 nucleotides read TGTGCCAGCAGCTTAGACCGGGGGTCCCCGGACAATGAGCAGTTCTTC.

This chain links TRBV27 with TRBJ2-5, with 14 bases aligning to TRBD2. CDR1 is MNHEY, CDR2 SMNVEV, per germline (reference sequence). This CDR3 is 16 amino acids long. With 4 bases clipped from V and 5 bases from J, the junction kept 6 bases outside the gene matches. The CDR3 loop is CASSWGLAGAGETQYF. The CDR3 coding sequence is TGTGCCAGCAGTTGGGGACTAGCGGGGGCTGGTGAGACCCAGTACTTC.

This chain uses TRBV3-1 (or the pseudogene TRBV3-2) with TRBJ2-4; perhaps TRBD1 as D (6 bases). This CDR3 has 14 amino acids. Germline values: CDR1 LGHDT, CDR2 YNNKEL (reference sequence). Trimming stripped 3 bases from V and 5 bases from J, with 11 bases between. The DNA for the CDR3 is TGTGCCAGCAGCCACGGACAGCGTGAAAACATTCAGTACTTC. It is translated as CASSHGQRENIQYF.

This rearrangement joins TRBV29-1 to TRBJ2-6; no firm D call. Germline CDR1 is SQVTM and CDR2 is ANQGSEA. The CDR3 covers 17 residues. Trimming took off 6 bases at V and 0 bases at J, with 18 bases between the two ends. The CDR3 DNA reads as TGCAGCGTAAGATTGGGCAGTCAGATCTCTGGGGCCAACGTCCTGACTTTC. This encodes CSVRLGSQISGANVLTF.

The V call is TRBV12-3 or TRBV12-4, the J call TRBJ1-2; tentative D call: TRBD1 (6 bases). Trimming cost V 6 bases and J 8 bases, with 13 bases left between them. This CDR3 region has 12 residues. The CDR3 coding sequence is TGTGCCAGCAGGAGGACAGATGGCGGCTACACCTTC. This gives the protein CASRRTDGGYTF.

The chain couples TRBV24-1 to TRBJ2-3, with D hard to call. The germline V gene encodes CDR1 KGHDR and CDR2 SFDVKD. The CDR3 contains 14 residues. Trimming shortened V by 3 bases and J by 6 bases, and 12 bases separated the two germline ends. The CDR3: CATSDPATMDTQYF. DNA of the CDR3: TGTGCCACCAGTGATCCTGCCACAATGGATACGCAGTATTTT.

The CDR3, as DNA: TGTGCCAGCAGCCGCGCCCACCTCACCGGGGAGCTGTTTTTT. It specifies CASSRAHLTGELFF. The chain recombines TRBV7-9 with TRBJ2-2; D ambiguous. The germline V and J ends were trimmed by 5 bases and 4 bases, with 11 bases remaining between them. This CDR3 region has 14 residues. The germline gives CDR1 SEHNR, CDR2 FQNEAQ (reference sequence).

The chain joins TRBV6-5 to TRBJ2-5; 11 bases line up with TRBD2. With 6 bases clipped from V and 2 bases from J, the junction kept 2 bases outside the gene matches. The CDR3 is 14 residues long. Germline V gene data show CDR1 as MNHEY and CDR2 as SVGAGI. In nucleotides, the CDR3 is TGTGCCAGCAGGAGACTAGCGGGACAAGAGACCCAGTACTTC. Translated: CASRRLAGQETQYF.

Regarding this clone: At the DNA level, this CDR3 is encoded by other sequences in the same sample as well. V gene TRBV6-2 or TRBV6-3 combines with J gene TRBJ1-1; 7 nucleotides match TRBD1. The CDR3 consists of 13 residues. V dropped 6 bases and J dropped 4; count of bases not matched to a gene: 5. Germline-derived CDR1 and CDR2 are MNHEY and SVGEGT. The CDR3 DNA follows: TGTGCCAGCAGCCCCCCAGGGGGCACTGAAGCTTTCTTT. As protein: CASSPPGGTEAFF.

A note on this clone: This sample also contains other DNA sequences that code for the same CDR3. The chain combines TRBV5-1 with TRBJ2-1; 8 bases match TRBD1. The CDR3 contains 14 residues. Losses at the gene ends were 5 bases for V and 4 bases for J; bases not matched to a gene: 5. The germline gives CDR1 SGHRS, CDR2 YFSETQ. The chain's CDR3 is CASRTGARYNEQFF. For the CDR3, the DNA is TGCGCCAGCAGGACAGGGGCAAGGTACAATGAGCAGTTCTTC.

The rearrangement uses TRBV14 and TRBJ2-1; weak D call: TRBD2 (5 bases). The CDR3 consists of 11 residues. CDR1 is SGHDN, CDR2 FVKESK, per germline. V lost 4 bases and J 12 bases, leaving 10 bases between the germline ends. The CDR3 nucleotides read TGTGCCAGCAGCCTAGGGAGCGGGCAGTTCTTC. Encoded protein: CASSLGSGQFF. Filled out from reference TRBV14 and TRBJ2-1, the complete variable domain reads EAGVTQFPSHSVIEKGQTVTLRCDPISGHDNLYWYRRVMGKEIKFLLHFVKESKQDESGMPNNRFLAERTGGTYSTLKVQPAELEDSGVYFCASSLGSGQFFGPGTRLTVL.